What follows are 7 T cell receptor beta chains derived from one specimen sequenced in a study of human T cells and chemical hapten exposure. This sample's time point: patch test 1, 2 weeks after DPC sensitization. The treatment denotes: therapeutic diphenylcyclopropenone sensitization with weekly scalp DPC. It was from unfractionated whole blood that total RNA was extracted. Using its own MiXCR run on the RACE reads, TCRdb lists one record per CDR3 protein. The table shows some 52,000 distinct CDR3 sequences, with roughly 9.6% occurring only once. The sequenced sample was whole blood, obtained in connection with sensitization to the hapten diphenylcyclopropenone (DPC). All receptors derive from a woman between 35 and 50 years old with alopecia areata. Some clones in this sample may be carry-over from other donors' samples.

This sequence joins TRBV3-1 and TRBJ1-2, with D maybe TRBD1 (6 bases). Germline CDR1 is LGHDT and CDR2 is YNNKEL (reference sequence). This CDR3 spans 13 amino acids. The V end lost 4 bases, the J end lost 4 bases, and 10 bases lay between the germline ends. As DNA, the CDR3 is TGTGCCAGCAGCCCGGACAGAGTCTATGGCTACACCTTC. It yields the protein CASSPDRVYGYTF.

The CDR3 nucleotides are TGTGCCAGCAGCCACAATATTGCCCCCGCAGATACGCAGTATTTT. Protein: CASSHNIAPADTQYF. The chain uses TRBV11-2 and TRBJ2-3; D gene unclear. The length of the CDR3 is 15 residues. Trimming removed 5 bases from V and 4 bases from J, with 16 bases in between. Per germline, CDR1 SGHAT and CDR2 FQNNGV.

This clonotype occurred many times. The chain has TRBV20-1 and TRBJ1-6; the D is unclear. Germline assignment: CDR1 DFQATT and CDR2 SNEGSKA (reference sequence). Trimming took off 0 bases at V and 0 bases at J, with 12 bases between the two ends. This CDR3 contains 17 residues. The CDR3 nucleotides are TGCAGTGCTAGAGATCAGGCGCAGAGCTCCTATAATTCACCCCTCCACTTT. Residues: CSARDQAQSSYNSPLHF.

The chain joins TRBV18 to TRBJ2-3, with 10 bases identical to TRBD2. Germline loops: CDR1 KGHSH, CDR2 LQKENI. The V gene end was trimmed by 2 bases and the J gene end by 1 base; junction bases not matched to a gene: 9. This CDR3 region has 18 residues. The CDR3 nucleotides are TGTGCCAGCTCACCATATGCGGCTAGCGGGGGCCGCACAGATACGCAGTATTTT. The encoded protein is CASSPYAASGGRTDTQYF.

This clonotype was found many times. The chain uses TRBV4-2 and TRBJ2-7; 13 bases map to TRBD2. J was trimmed by 1 base and V by 0 bases; bases with no gene match: 3. CDR3 size: 17 residues. The V gene's germline CDR1 is LGHNA and CDR2 YNFKEQ. CDR3 residues: CASSQDGTSGISYEQYF. The CDR3 nucleotides read TGTGCCAGCAGCCAAGACGGGACTAGCGGGATATCCTACGAGCAGTACTTC.

In this sample, this clonotype turned up a few times. The chain combines TRBV6-6 with TRBJ2-5, with TRBD2 identical over 13 bases. V lost 1 base to trimming and J lost 5 bases; unmatched junction nucleotides: 4. Looked up from germline, CDR1 is MNHNY and CDR2 is SVGAGI (reference sequence). The CDR3 is 16 amino acids. The DNA for the CDR3 is TGTGCCAGCAGTTACTGGACTAGCGGGAGCCAGGAGACCCAGTACTTC. This sequence encodes CASSYWTSGSQETQYF.

Of note for this clonotype: This may be a read error, as it is one base from a much larger clone. The J gene is TRBJ2-6, the V gene TRBV7-7; D may be TRBD1 (5 bases). In germline, CDR1 is SSHAT, CDR2 FNYEAQ (reference sequence). The CDR3 consists of 13 residues. For the CDR3, the DNA is TGTGCTACCGGAGACTCTGGGGCCAACATCCTGACTTTC. Amino acids: CATGDSGANILTF.